This entry lists 31 T cell receptor beta chains sequenced from one sample in a study of T cell repertoires in cytomegalovirus infection. TCRdb called the reads again in MiXCR, with one record for every CDR3 protein. The table includes roughly 760,000 distinct CDR3 sequences, roughly 35% detected once. The source material was PBMCs. Every receptor here comes from a human donor in good health (CMV status not recorded). Some clones in this sample may be carry-over from other donors' samples.

The chain has TRBV29-1 and TRBJ1-3, with a weak D call TRBD1 (5 bases). CDR1 SQVTM and CDR2 ANQGSEA come from the germline V gene. The CDR3 consists of 15 residues. The germline V and J ends were trimmed by 3 bases and 9 bases, with 21 bases remaining between them. The CDR3 coding sequence is TGCAGCGTTGATTTGGCAGGGCCTGGAGTCGGCACCATATATTTT. This translates into CSVDLAGPGVGTIYF.

This clonotype was detected a few times. The chain couples TRBV28 to TRBJ2-5, with unresolved D. In germline, CDR1 is MDHEN, CDR2 SYDVKM. V gave up 3 bases and J gave up 4 bases, with 3 bases separating them. There are 11 residues in the CDR3. The CDR3 region is CASSFIETQYF. The DNA of the CDR3 is TGTGCCAGCAGTTTCATAGAGACCCAGTACTTC.

The rearrangement uses TRBV27 and TRBJ1-5; 10 bases align to TRBD1. The CDR3 consists of 16 residues. From germline, CDR1 is MNHEY and CDR2 SMNVEV (reference sequence). The V gene end was trimmed by 0 bases and the J gene end by 6 bases; junction bases not matched to a gene: 5. CDR3 sequence reads: CASSLSGTGVGQPQHF. CDR3 DNA sequence: TGTGCCAGCAGTTTATCTGGGACAGGGGTAGGTCAGCCCCAGCATTTT.

This rearrangement joins TRBV12-3 or TRBV12-4 to TRBJ2-1; 9 bases match TRBD2. Unmatched junction bases numbered 14, after V lost 5 bases and J lost 0 bases. CDR3 size: 19 residues. The CDR3 reads CASSTLGLALPSSYNEQFF. Here the CDR3 DNA reads TGTGCCAGCAGTACCCTGGGACTAGCTTTACCGAGCTCCTACAATGAGCAGTTCTTC.

This clonotype has ten or more counts. The chain joins TRBV7-2 to TRBJ2-2, with D possibly TRBD2 on 6 matching bases. Germline assignment: CDR1 SGHTA and CDR2 FQGNSA. With 0 bases removed from V and 3 bases from J, the gap between germline ends came to 8 bases. The CDR3 is 15 residues long. DNA of the CDR3: TGTGCCAGCAGCTTAGCGGAGGGTTACACCGGGGAGCTGTTTTTT. Encoded protein: CASSLAEGYTGELFF.

This chain joins TRBV10-3 and TRBJ2-7; D is perhaps TRBD1 (6 bases). Per the germline V gene, CDR1 is ENHRY and CDR2 is SYGVKD. The CDR3 spans 13 residues. The germline V and J ends were trimmed by 3 bases and 2 bases, with 8 bases remaining between them. This CDR3 is CAISEQGPYEQYF. The CDR3 bases are TGTGCCATCAGTGAACAGGGCCCCTACGAGCAGTACTTC.

V usage is TRBV7-6 and J usage is TRBJ2-3, with a possible D match to TRBD2 (5 bases). The germline CDR1 and CDR2 sequences are SGHVS and FNYEAQ. Trimming took off 4 bases at V and 0 bases at J, with 23 bases between the two ends. The CDR3 loop spans 19 amino acids. The CDR3, as DNA: TGTGCCAGCAGCTCGGCCAGCGGAACCCTTGTTGATAGCACAGATACGCAGTATTTT. Translated, it gives CASSSASGTLVDSTDTQYF.

The J gene is TRBJ2-3, the V gene TRBV27; tentatively, D is TRBD2 (5 bases). The CDR3 has 15 amino acids. Germline V lookup: CDR1 MNHEY, CDR2 SMNVEV (reference sequence). The germline V and J ends were trimmed by 6 bases and 2 bases, with 15 bases remaining between them. This chain's CDR3 is CASREVDGYTDTQYF. DNA for the CDR3: TGTGCCAGCAGGGAGGTGGACGGCTACACAGATACGCAGTATTTT.

This clonotype has at least ten counts. This chain connects TRBV7-9 to TRBJ2-5, with D perhaps given as TRBD1 or TRBD2 (5 bases each). The CDR3 is 15 amino acids. The V end was cut by 0 bases, the J end by 3 bases, with 11 bases between. CDR1 and CDR2 from the germline V gene are SEHNR and FQNEAQ (reference sequence). The CDR3 spells CASSLAGDGKETQYF. DNA for the CDR3: TGTGCCAGCAGCTTAGCGGGGGACGGAAAAGAGACCCAGTACTTC.

As to this clonotype: The junction departs from the called germline gene at one end, perhaps through a read error. The chain links TRBV7-3 to TRBJ2-5; 12 positions agree with TRBD2. Germline V CDR1 and CDR2: SGHTA, FQGTGA. The CDR3 length is 16 residues. The CDR3 is CVSSTGLAGLQETQYF. Written as DNA, the CDR3 is TGTGTCAGCAGCACTGGACTAGCGGGGCTTCAAGAGACCCAGTACTTC.

This clonotype has just a few counts. This sequence joins TRBV6-8 and TRBJ2-7; D is possibly TRBD1 (5 bases). The germline CDR1 and CDR2 sequences are MNHGY and SAAAGT. The V end lost 9 bases, the J end lost 12 bases, and 21 bases lay between the germline ends. The CDR3 extends over 12 amino acids. CDR3 protein: CASTRLQGTLYF. The CDR3 DNA reads TGTGCCAGTACACGGCTTCAGGGTACTCTGTACTTC.

This clonotype came up a few times. V gene TRBV6-4 combines with J gene TRBJ2-6; 9 nucleotides align to TRBD2. V was clipped by 3 bases and J by 2 bases; unmatched bases: 5. There are 17 residues in the CDR3. Germline lookup yields CDR1 MRHNA and CDR2 SNTAGT. The CDR3 loop reads CASSEVSGSPGANVLTF. In nucleotides, the CDR3 is TGTGCCAGCAGTGAGGTTAGCGGGAGTCCTGGGGCCAACGTCCTGACTTTC.

In the case of this clonotype: This may be a read error, as it is one base from a much larger clone. The chain combines TRBV24-1 with TRBJ2-3, with D possibly matching TRBD1 (5 bases). This CDR3 contains 15 residues. The V gene's germline CDR1 is KGHDR and CDR2 SFDVKD. The CDR3 nucleotides read TGTGACACCAGTGGTCGACAGATAAGCACAGATACGCAGTATTTT. It yields the protein CDTSGRQISTDTQYF.

The chain combines TRBV6-6 with TRBJ2-7; D possibly corresponds to TRBD2 (6 bases). V was cut by 3 bases and J by 5 bases, with 8 bases left in between. Germline V CDR1 and CDR2: MNHNY, SVGAGI (reference sequence). CDR3 length equals 12 residues. The CDR3 DNA reads TGTGCCAGCAGTTATTGGGGGGACGAGCAGTACTTC. Its protein product is CASSYWGDEQYF.

The V gene is TRBV2, the J gene TRBJ1-6; D is unclear. The CDR3 spans 14 residues. The germline CDR1 and CDR2 sequences are SNHLY and FYNNEI. Trimming took 6 bases from V and 7 from J, leaving 13 bases between them. The CDR3 DNA is TGTGCCAGCAGCCCACCTGTTGACAATTCACCCCTCCACTTT. The encoded protein is CASSPPVDNSPLHF.

This chain connects TRBV20-1 to TRBJ1-1; possibly TRBD1 for D (5 bases). The V end was cut by 3 bases, the J end by 0 bases, with 8 bases between. The CDR3 sequence is 13 residues long. Germline V lookup: CDR1 DFQATT, CDR2 SNEGSKA (reference sequence). The chain's CDR3 is CSASRQLNTEAFF. The CDR3 region has the DNA TGCAGTGCTAGCCGACAGTTGAACACTGAAGCTTTCTTT.

As to this clonotype: One base away lies a much larger clone, so this may be a sequencing read error. The chain couples TRBV7-2 to TRBJ2-3; 9 bases are shared with TRBD1. CDR3 size: 15 residues. CDR1 and CDR2 from the germline V gene are SGHTA and FQGNSA. Written as DNA, the CDR3 is TGTGCCAGCAGCCTTGACAGGGGGTCGGCAGATACGCTGTATTTT. Protein product: CASSLDRGSADTLYF.

DNA for the CDR3: TGTGCCAGCCATCCGGGACAGGGGCATGGCTACACCTTC. This translates into CASHPGQGHGYTF. The chain links TRBV7-9 to TRBJ1-2, with TRBD1 matching over 10 bases. This CDR3 contains 13 residues. Germline CDR1 reads SEHNR; CDR2 reads FQNEAQ (reference sequence). Germline trimming cut 8 bases from V and 6 bases from J; bases unmatched to any gene: 6.

This clonotype has just a few counts. This chain uses TRBV27 with TRBJ2-7; TRBD2 is a possible D gene (5 bases). CDR3 length: 17 residues. V was shortened by 3 bases and J by 3 bases, with 21 bases between the two germline ends. Germline values: CDR1 MNHEY, CDR2 SMNVEV (reference sequence). CDR3 sequence: CASSFRTSPILDYEQYF. As DNA, the CDR3 is TGTGCCAGCAGTTTTAGGACTTCCCCCATCCTAGACTACGAGCAGTACTTC.

In regard to this clonotype: This could be a read error, since a much larger clone is one nucleotide away. This chain uses TRBV7-8 with TRBJ2-7, with 10 bases that match TRBD2. Germline V gene data show CDR1 as SGHVS and CDR2 as FQNEAQ. The CDR3 covers 15 residues. The CDR3 region has the DNA TGTGCCAGCAGCCAGACAAGCGGGAGGGCCGACGAGAAGTACTTC. Encoded protein: CASSQTSGRADEKYF.

Comments on this clonotype: One end of the junction is discordant with germline, which a read error may explain. CDR3 in amino acids: CASSYWGGNTWELFF. In DNA, the CDR3 is TGTGCCAGCAGTTACTGGGGAGGCAACACCTGGGAGCTGTTTTTT. This rearrangement joins TRBV6-2 or TRBV6-3 to TRBJ2-2; a weak D match, TRBD2 (6 bases). CDR3 length equals 15 residues. The V gene's germline CDR1 is MNHEY and CDR2 SVGEGT.

The chain recombines TRBV28 with TRBJ1-3; D gene ambiguous. The V end was cut by 4 bases, the J end by 3 bases, with 13 bases between. Germline values: CDR1 MDHEN, CDR2 SYDVKM. CDR3 length equals 15 residues. DNA of the CDR3: TGTGCCAGCAGTTCTCCCGGGATGGGTGGAAACACCATATATTTT. Protein sequence: CASSSPGMGGNTIYF.

This clonotype came up a few times. V is TRBV6-6 and J is TRBJ1-4; D is unresolved. The CDR3 sequence is 14 residues long. Trimming shortened V by 2 bases and J by 8 bases, and 12 bases separated the two germline ends. Germline V gene lookup returns CDR1 MNHNY and CDR2 SVGAGI (reference sequence). CDR3 sequence reads: CASSYGRSGEKLFF. The DNA for the CDR3 is TGTGCCAGCAGTTACGGCAGGTCGGGGGAAAAACTGTTTTTT.

This clonotype occurred many times. The gene calls are TRBV11-2 and TRBJ2-3; 7 nucleotides line up with TRBD1. The length of the CDR3 is 14 residues. Germline trimming cut 5 bases from V and 2 bases from J; bases unmatched to any gene: 4. Germline V gives CDR1 SGHAT, CDR2 FQNNGV. The CDR3 here is CASSLGQITDTQYF. Written as DNA, the CDR3 is TGTGCCAGCAGCCTGGGACAGATCACAGATACGCAGTATTTT.

The rearrangement uses TRBV20-1 and TRBJ1-5; D call uncertain. This CDR3 spans 14 amino acids. In germline, CDR1 is DFQATT, CDR2 SNEGSKA (reference sequence). Trimming cost V 2 bases and J 3 bases, with 11 bases left between them. CDR3: CSARSASPNQPQHF. CDR3 nucleotides: TGCAGTGCTAGATCCGCGTCCCCCAATCAGCCCCAGCATTTT.

The genes are TRBV28 and TRBJ2-5, with 9 bases fitting TRBD2. The CDR3 runs 16 residues. Germline CDR1 MDHEN, CDR2 SYDVKM. V was pared by 3 bases and J by 4 bases, with 9 bases of the junction left unmatched. CDR3 nucleotide sequence: TGTGCCAGCAGTTTGGGTAGCGGGAGTAACGTAGAGACCCAGTACTTC. Protein product: CASSLGSGSNVETQYF.

The gene calls are TRBV6-6 and TRBJ2-1; 8 bases line up with TRBD2. Germline V lookup: CDR1 MNHNY, CDR2 SVGAGI (reference sequence). CDR3 length equals 14 residues. V trimming: 6 bases; J trimming: 7 bases; junction bases outside the gene matches: 8. CDR3 bases: TGTGCCAGCAGGACGGGGGGGGGGGAGAATGAGCAGTTCTTC. Protein: CASRTGGGENEQFF.

This clonotype was detected a few times. The gene calls are TRBV6-1 and TRBJ1-2; 8 nucleotides match TRBD1. This CDR3 has 14 residues. V dropped 8 bases and J dropped 0; count of bases not matched to a gene: 5. The germline CDR1 and CDR2 sequences are MNHNS and SASEGT. The CDR3 loop is CASVRGPANYGYTF. The DNA for the CDR3 is TGTGCCAGCGTCAGGGGGCCTGCTAACTATGGCTACACCTTC.

The table lists this clonotype with many counts. V gene TRBV6-1 combines with J gene TRBJ1-6, with unresolved D. The V gene's germline CDR1 is MNHNS and CDR2 SASEGT. This CDR3 spans 13 amino acids. Trimming removed 5 bases at V and 3 bases at J, with 5 bases between. The CDR3: CASSPIYNSPLHF. CDR3 sequence (DNA): TGTGCCAGCAGTCCAATCTATAATTCACCCCTCCACTTT.

Written as DNA, the CDR3 is TGCAGTGCTGAGGGAGAAGCTAAAGGCAATCAGCCCCAGCATTTT. This encodes CSAEGEAKGNQPQHF. V is TRBV20-1 and J is TRBJ1-5; no definite D call. The ends were cut back, 5 bases at V and 2 bases at J, with 16 bases in the middle. The CDR3 is 15 residues long. The germline V gene has CDR1 DFQATT and CDR2 SNEGSKA (reference sequence).

This rearrangement joins TRBV10-3 to TRBJ2-2; no reliable D call. Trimming took off 9 bases at V and 4 bases at J, with 18 bases between the two ends. Germline lookup yields CDR1 ENHRY and CDR2 SYGVKD. The CDR3 covers 15 residues. This chain's CDR3 is CAIPYSTLPTGELFF. Written as DNA, the CDR3 is TGTGCCATTCCATACTCGACCCTTCCCACCGGGGAGCTGTTTTTT.